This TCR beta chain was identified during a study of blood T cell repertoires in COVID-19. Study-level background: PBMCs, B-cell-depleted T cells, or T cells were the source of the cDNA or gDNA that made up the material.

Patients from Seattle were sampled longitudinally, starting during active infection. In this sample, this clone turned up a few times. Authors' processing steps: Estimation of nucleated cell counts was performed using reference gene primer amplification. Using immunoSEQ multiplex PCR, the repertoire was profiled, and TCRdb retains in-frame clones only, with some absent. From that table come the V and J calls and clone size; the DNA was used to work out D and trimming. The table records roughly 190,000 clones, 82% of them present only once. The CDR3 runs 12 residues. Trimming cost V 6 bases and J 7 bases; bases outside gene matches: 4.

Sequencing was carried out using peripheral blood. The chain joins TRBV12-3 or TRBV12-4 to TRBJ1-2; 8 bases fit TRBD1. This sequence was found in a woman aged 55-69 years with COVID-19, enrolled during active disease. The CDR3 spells CASRTGVGGYTF. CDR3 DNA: TGTGCCAGCAGGACAGGGGTGGGTGGCTACACCTTC.